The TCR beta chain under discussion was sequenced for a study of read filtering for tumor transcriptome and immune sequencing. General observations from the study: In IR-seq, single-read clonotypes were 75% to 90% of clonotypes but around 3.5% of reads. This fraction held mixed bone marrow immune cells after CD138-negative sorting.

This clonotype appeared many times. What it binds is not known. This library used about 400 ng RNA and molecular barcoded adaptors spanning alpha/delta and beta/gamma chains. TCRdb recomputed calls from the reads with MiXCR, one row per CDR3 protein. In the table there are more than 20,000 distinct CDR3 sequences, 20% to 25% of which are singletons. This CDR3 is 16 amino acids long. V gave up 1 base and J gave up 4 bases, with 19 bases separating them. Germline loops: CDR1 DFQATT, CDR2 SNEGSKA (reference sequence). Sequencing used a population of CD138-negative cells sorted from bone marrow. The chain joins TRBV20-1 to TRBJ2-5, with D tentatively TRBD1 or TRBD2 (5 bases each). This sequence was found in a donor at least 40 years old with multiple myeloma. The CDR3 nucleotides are TGCAGTGCTAGAGGCCCGGGACCCCTCGATGGAGAGACCCAGTACTTC. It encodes CSARGPGPLDGETQYF.